A single sample gave rise to the 27 T cell receptor beta chains below, sequenced in a study of cytomegalovirus exposure and HLA in healthy donors. Clones were sequenced by immunoSEQ multiplex PCR, and TCRdb holds only the in-frame ones, with some missing. The sample lists 150,000 to 200,000 clones; roughly 83% were seen once. Sequenced input: PBMCs. Receptor source: a young woman in good health and CMV-seronegative.

Only one count was recorded for this clone. J is TRBJ2-5 and V is TRBV29-1, with D tentatively TRBD1 (6 bases). Trimming shortened V by 6 bases and J by 7 bases, and 24 bases separated the two germline ends. Germline V gives CDR1 SQVTM, CDR2 ANQGSEA. The CDR3 length is 15 residues. CDR3 sequence reads: CSVRDDRLRVGTQYF. DNA for the CDR3: TGCAGCGTCCGGGATGACAGGCTGAGGGTAGGGACCCAGTACTTC.

The chain is built from TRBV5-6 and TRBJ2-3; no definite D call. From germline, CDR1 is SGHDT and CDR2 YYEEEE. This CDR3 has 14 residues. Trimming removed 0 bases at V and 3 bases at J, with 8 bases between. The CDR3: CASSLALRTDTQYF. CDR3 DNA sequence: TGTGCCAGCAGCTTGGCCTTGCGGACAGATACGCAGTATTTT.

The V and J genes are TRBV6-5 and TRBJ2-7, with 7 bases fitting TRBD1. From germline, CDR1 is MNHEY and CDR2 SVGAGI. V was clipped by 5 bases and J by 0 bases; unmatched bases: 10. The CDR3 is 16 amino acids. In DNA form, the CDR3 reads TGTGCCAGCAGTCACTACGACCGGGACAGCTCCTACGAGCAGTACTTC. Translating gives CASSHYDRDSSYEQYF.

Here the CDR3 DNA reads TGCAGCGTTGAAGATCTAGCGGGAGGCGGGGAGACCCAGTACTTC. Encoded protein: CSVEDLAGGGETQYF. The rearrangement links TRBV29-1 to TRBJ2-5, with 11 positions matching TRBD2. The CDR3 contains 15 residues. Trimming took 0 bases from V and 5 from J; bases not matched to a gene: 5. The V gene's germline CDR1 is SQVTM and CDR2 ANQGSEA.

The chain links TRBV19 to TRBJ1-5; perhaps TRBD1 as D (6 bases). V lost 4 bases and J 0 bases, leaving 16 bases between the germline ends. Germline CDR1 and CDR2: LNHDA and SQIVND (reference sequence). The CDR3 consists of 17 residues. The CDR3 sequence is CASSKGTWTVSNQPQHF. The DNA for the CDR3 is TGTGCCAGTAGTAAGGGCACATGGACAGTTAGCAATCAGCCCCAGCATTTT.

The chain recombines TRBV25-1 with TRBJ1-2; D is unclear. V was clipped by 6 bases and J by 5 bases, with 7 bases between them. In germline, CDR1 is MGHDK, CDR2 SYGVNS. The CDR3 sequence is 11 residues long. The CDR3 protein is CASRNSYGYTF. In DNA form, the CDR3 reads TGTGCCAGCAGGAACAGTTATGGCTACACCTTC.

The CDR3 DNA reads as TGTGCCAGCAGCCTGGATGGGCAGGCGAACACTGAAGCTTTCTTT. Translation gives CASSLDGQANTEAFF. The chain employs TRBV7-3 and TRBJ1-1; D unclear. Trimming took 5 bases from V and 1 from J, leaving 14 bases between them. Germline CDR1 SGHTA, CDR2 FQGTGA. This CDR3 region has 15 residues. Full variable domain (rest looked up from reference TRBV7-3 and TRBJ1-1): GAGVSQTPSNKVTEKGKYVELRCDPISGHTALYWYRQSLGQGPEFLIYFQGTGAADDSGLPNDRFFAVRPEGSVSTLKIQRTERGDSAVYLCASSLDGQANTEAFFGQGTRLTVV.

CDR3 coding DNA: TGTGCCATCGGAAAAGGACTAGCGCCCTACAATGAGCAGTTCTTC. Protein: CAIGKGLAPYNEQFF. The chain carries TRBV10-3 and TRBJ2-1; 9 bases line up with TRBD2. The CDR3 extends over 15 amino acids. The germline gives CDR1 ENHRY, CDR2 SYGVKD. Unmatched junction bases numbered 7, after V lost 8 bases and J lost 2 bases.

In this sample, this clone turned up once. The chain is built from TRBV7-2 and TRBJ2-3; D is ambiguous. Germline V gives CDR1 SGHTA, CDR2 FQGNSA. CDR3 length: 15 amino acids. Trimming left V 5 bases short and J 4 bases short, with 16 bases between. CDR3 bases: TGTGCCAGCAGCGAGTCGGTCAATCCGGCAGATACGCAGTATTTT. Protein product: CASSESVNPADTQYF.

This clone was recorded only once. This chain's CDR3 is CASSQDWDQAGGFAFF. In DNA, the CDR3 is TGCGCCAGCAGCCAAGATTGGGACCAAGCGGGGGGGTTCGCGTTCTTC. This chain joins TRBV4-1 and TRBJ2-1; TRBD2 matches 10 bases. The V and J ends lost 0 bases and 15 bases, in that order; junction bases with no gene match: 14. The CDR3 loop spans 16 amino acids. Germline lookup yields CDR1 MGHRA and CDR2 YSYEKL.

This clone appeared once. J is TRBJ1-3 and V is TRBV5-1; D gene ambiguous. The germline V gene has CDR1 SGHRS and CDR2 YFSETQ. V was cut by 1 base and J by 0 bases, with 11 bases left in between. The CDR3 loop spans 16 amino acids. CDR3 residues: CASSLYETTSGNTIYF. CDR3 nucleotide sequence: TGCGCCAGCAGCTTGTATGAGACAACCTCTGGAAACACCATATATTTT.

The rearrangement uses TRBV6-5 and TRBJ1-4, with D hard to call. The V end lost 0 bases, the J end lost 3 bases, and 11 bases lay between the germline ends. This CDR3 is built from 16 residues. CDR1 and CDR2 (germline): MNHEY, SVGAGI. The CDR3 sequence: CASSYSGRVSNEKLFF. The DNA of the CDR3 is TGTGCCAGCAGTTACTCAGGCCGGGTCTCTAATGAAAAACTGTTTTTT.

This clone was observed a handful of times. The rearrangement joins TRBV10-3 to TRBJ1-2, with D tentatively TRBD1 (5 bases). The CDR3 has 14 amino acids. CDR1 and CDR2 (germline): ENHRY, SYGVKD. Trimming took 3 bases from V and 4 from J, leaving 12 bases between them. CDR3: CAISDDSPSYGYTF. The CDR3 DNA sequence: TGTGCCATCAGTGACGACAGCCCGAGCTATGGCTACACCTTC.

V is TRBV4-1 and J is TRBJ2-1; TRBD1 is a possible D gene (6 bases). This CDR3 has 16 amino acids. CDR1 and CDR2 (germline): MGHRA, YSYEKL. With 0 bases removed from V and 7 bases from J, the gap between germline ends came to 16 bases. CDR3 nucleotides: TGCGCCAGCAGCCAAGATAAAACAGGGAAGAGGAATGAGCAGTTCTTC. This gives the protein CASSQDKTGKRNEQFF.

V gene TRBV11-3 combines with J gene TRBJ2-2; 14 bases are a match to TRBD2. Germline values: CDR1 SGHNT, CDR2 YENEEA. V lost 4 bases and J lost 9; bases outside the gene matches: 7. The CDR3 covers 16 residues. CDR3 nucleotides: TGTGCCAGCAGCTCTTCCGGGACTAGCGGGAGAAGGGAGCTGTTTTTT. It specifies CASSSSGTSGRRELFF.

The rearrangement uses TRBV5-1 and TRBJ1-2; 7 nucleotides match TRBD1. CDR1 SGHRS and CDR2 YFSETQ come from the germline V gene. The CDR3 runs to 20 residues. The V segment lost 0 bases and the J segment 8 bases; nucleotides outside the gene matches: 25. Written as DNA, the CDR3 is TGCGCCAGCAGCTTGGGGGAAAGAATGGGGTTTAACAGGGGCCGTTACGGCTACACCTTC. This sequence encodes CASSLGERMGFNRGRYGYTF.

The chain has TRBV9 and TRBJ1-4, with a weak D call TRBD1 (5 bases). The germline V gene has CDR1 SGDLS and CDR2 YYNGEE. The V and J ends lost 4 bases and 5 bases respectively, with 24 bases between them. CDR3 length: 18 residues. The DNA of the CDR3 is TGTGCCAGCAGCCCACGCAAGAACCCGACAGTGAGAAATGAAAAACTGTTTTTT. Translated, it gives CASSPRKNPTVRNEKLFF.

The J gene is TRBJ1-2, the V gene TRBV6-1; 8 bases line up with TRBD1. Germline CDR1 MNHNS, CDR2 SASEGT. This CDR3 spans 13 amino acids. With V trimmed by 6 bases and J by 6 bases, 6 bases remained unmatched. The CDR3 is CASRRTGSDGYTF. In DNA form, the CDR3 reads TGTGCCAGCAGAAGGACAGGGTCTGATGGCTACACCTTC.

For this clone: One end of the junction does not line up with germline, which may come from a read error. V usage is TRBV4-2 and J usage is TRBJ2-7; 16 bases match TRBD2. Germline-derived CDR1 and CDR2 are LGHNA and YNFKEQ. The CDR3 is 16 amino acids. Written as DNA, the CDR3 is TGTGCCAGCAGCCAAGATGGGGGACTAGCGGGGGGGCCCCCTAAGTTC. This encodes CASSQDGGLAGGPPKF.

The rearrangement uses TRBV4-1 and TRBJ1-1; maybe TRBD1 (6 bases). CDR3 size: 17 residues. Germline V gene sequence: CDR1 MGHRA, CDR2 YSYEKL. V was trimmed by 1 base and J by 3 bases, leaving 18 bases between them. The CDR3: CASSQVAGALGDTEAFF. For the CDR3, the DNA is TGCGCCAGCAGCCAAGTGGCGGGGGCCCTGGGGGACACTGAAGCTTTCTTT.

The chain combines TRBV7-9 with TRBJ1-4, with 7 bases matching TRBD1. Unmatched junction bases numbered 7, after V lost 2 bases and J lost 7 bases. CDR1 SEHNR and CDR2 FQNEAQ come from the germline V gene (reference sequence). CDR3 length: 15 residues. CDR3 bases: TGTGCCAGCAGCTTACCGACAGGGTTAGGTGAAAAACTGTTTTTT. Encoded protein: CASSLPTGLGEKLFF.

The chain recombines TRBV4-1 with TRBJ1-3, with D perhaps matching TRBD1 (5 bases). Germline CDR1 and CDR2: MGHRA and YSYEKL. The CDR3 is made up of 14 amino acids. V lost 3 bases and J lost 2, with 8 bases in between. The chain's CDR3 is CASSHETAGNTIYF. DNA of the CDR3: TGCGCCAGCAGCCACGAGACAGCTGGAAACACCATATATTTT.

The chain combines TRBV13 with TRBJ2-5; D gene unclear. V dropped 5 bases and J dropped 4 bases, with 5 bases sitting between them. This CDR3 has 11 amino acids. Germline values: CDR1 PRHDT, CDR2 FYEKMQ (reference sequence). The CDR3 region is CASSAGETQYF. DNA of the CDR3: TGTGCCAGCAGCGCCGGAGAGACCCAGTACTTC.

The chain uses TRBV10-3 and TRBJ2-5, with D tentatively TRBD2 (7 bases). CDR3 length: 14 amino acids. The V end was cut by 2 bases, the J end by 7 bases, with 14 bases between. Per the germline V gene, CDR1 is ENHRY and CDR2 is SYGVKD. The CDR3 spells CAISEEGLGGTQYF. CDR3 sequence (DNA): TGTGCCATCAGTGAGGAAGGACTAGGGGGGACCCAGTACTTC.

The chain employs TRBV19 and TRBJ2-3, with 9 bases matching TRBD2. V was pared by 2 bases and J by 2 bases, with 11 bases of the junction left unmatched. CDR1 is LNHDA, CDR2 SQIVND, per germline (reference sequence). CDR3 length: 18 residues. CDR3 sequence reads: CASSILSGGLAPTDTQYF. The CDR3, as DNA: TGTGCCAGTAGTATACTCTCGGGGGGACTAGCTCCCACAGATACGCAGTATTTT.

V and J are TRBV7-9 and TRBJ2-1; TRBD1 matches at 7 bases. The V gene end was trimmed by 2 bases and the J gene end by 8 bases; junction bases not matched to a gene: 3. The CDR3 is 13 residues long. The germline V gene encodes CDR1 SEHNR and CDR2 FQNEAQ (reference sequence). CDR3 nucleotides: TGTGCCAGCAGCTTAACGACAGGGCATGAGCAGTTCTTC. It yields the protein CASSLTTGHEQFF. The whole variable domain, remainder taken from reference TRBV7-9 and TRBJ2-1, is DTGVSQNPRHKITKRGQNVTFRCDPISEHNRLYWYRQTLGQGPEFLTYFQNEAQLEKSRLLSDRFSAERPKGSFSTLEIQRTEQGDSAMYLCASSLTTGHEQFFGPGTRLTVL.

The J gene is TRBJ2-1, the V gene TRBV9, with 7 bases lining up with TRBD1. The CDR3 covers 15 residues. The germline gives CDR1 SGDLS, CDR2 YYNGEE. V dropped 0 bases and J dropped 2; count of bases not matched to a gene: 2. CDR3 loop: CASSVEGAAYNEQFF. The CDR3 DNA reads as TGTGCCAGCAGCGTAGAGGGGGCGGCCTACAATGAGCAGTTCTTC.